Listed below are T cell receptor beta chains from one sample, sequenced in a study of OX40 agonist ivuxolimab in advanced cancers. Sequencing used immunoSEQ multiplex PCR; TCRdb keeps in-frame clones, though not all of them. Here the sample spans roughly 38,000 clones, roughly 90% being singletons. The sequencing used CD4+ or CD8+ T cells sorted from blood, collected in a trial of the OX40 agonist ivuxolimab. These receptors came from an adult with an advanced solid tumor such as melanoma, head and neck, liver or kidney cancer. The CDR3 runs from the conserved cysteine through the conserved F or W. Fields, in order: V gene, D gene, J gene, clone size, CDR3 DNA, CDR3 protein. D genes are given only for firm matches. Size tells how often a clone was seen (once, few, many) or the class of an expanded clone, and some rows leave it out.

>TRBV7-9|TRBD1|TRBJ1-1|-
TGTGCCAGCAGCCCAGGACAGGGTAAAGATGAAGCTTTCTTT
CASSPGQGKDEAFF
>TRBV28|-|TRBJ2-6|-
TGTGCCAGCAGTTCGTTCGCGTTCTCTGGGGCCAACGTCCTGACTTTC
CASSSFAFSGANVLTF
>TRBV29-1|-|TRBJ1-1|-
TGCAGCTTGCTGTCAGCGGAGAACACTGAAGCTTTCTTT
CSLLSAENTEAFF
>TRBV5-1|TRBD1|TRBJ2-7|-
TGCGCCAGCAGGGGGACAGGGTCCCTCTACGAGCAGTACTTC
CASRGTGSLYEQYF
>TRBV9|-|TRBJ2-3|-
TGTGCCAGCAGCGTAGGGGGACTCTCCTCAGATACGCAGTATTTT
CASSVGGLSSDTQYF
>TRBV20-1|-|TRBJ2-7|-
TGCAGTGCTAGTATCTACAACGAGCAGTACTTC
CSASIYNEQYF
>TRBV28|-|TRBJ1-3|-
TGTGCCAGCAGATCCCCGGCCGGCCGGGAATCGGGAAACACCATATATTTT
CASRSPAGRESGNTIYF
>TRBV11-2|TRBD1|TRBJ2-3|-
TGTGCCAGCAGACTTCTGGTAGGGGGCGTTGGAGATACGCAGTATTTT
CASRLLVGGVGDTQYF
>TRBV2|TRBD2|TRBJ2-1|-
TGTGCCAGCAGTGTAACTAGCGGGGGGGCCGGGAATGAGCAGTTCTTC
CASSVTSGGAGNEQFF
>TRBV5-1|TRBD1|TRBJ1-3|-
TGCGCCAGCAGCTTGGCGGGACAGCTATCTGGAAACACCATATATTTT
CASSLAGQLSGNTIYF
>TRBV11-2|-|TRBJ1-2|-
TGTGCCAGCAGCTTAACGGGGGAGAACGGTGGCTACACCTTC
CASSLTGENGGYTF
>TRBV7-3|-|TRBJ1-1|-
TGTGCCAGCAGCTTAAACCCGGGCAACACTGAAGCTTTCTTT
CASSLNPGNTEAFF
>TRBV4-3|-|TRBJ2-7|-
TGCGCCAGCAGCCAAGAAGTGGGGTACCGACCCTACGAGCAGTACTTC
CASSQEVGYRPYEQYF
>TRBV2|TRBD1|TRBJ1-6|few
TGTGCCAGCAGCGGTGGATTGACAGGGGGAGATTCACCCCTCCACTTT
CASSGGLTGGDSPLHF
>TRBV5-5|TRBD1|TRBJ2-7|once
TGTGCCAGCGAAAGACAGGGGGCGTACGAGCAGTACTTC
CASERQGAYEQYF
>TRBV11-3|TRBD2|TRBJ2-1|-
TGTGCCAGCAGCTTAGTCTCGGCGGGGGGGAAGTTCTTC
CASSLVSAGGKFF
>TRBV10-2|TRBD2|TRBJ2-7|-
TGCGCCAGCAGGAAAGCGGGGGGATTATACGAGCAGTACTTC
CASRKAGGLYEQYF
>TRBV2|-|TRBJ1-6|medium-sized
TGTGCCAGCAGTGGGCTATCGGACCCCCTTCGATCACCCCTCCACTTT
CASSGLSDPLRSPLHF
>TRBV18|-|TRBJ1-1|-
TGTGCCAGCTCACCACCAACGGGGTCTCCTGAAGCTTTCTTT
CASSPPTGSPEAFF
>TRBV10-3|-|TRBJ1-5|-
TGTGCCATCAGTGAGGACAGAATCAATCAGCCCCAGCATTTT
CAISEDRINQPQHF
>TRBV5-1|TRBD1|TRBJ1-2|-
TGCGCCAGCAGCTGGGACAGGGTTGACTATGGCTACACCTTC
CASSWDRVDYGYTF
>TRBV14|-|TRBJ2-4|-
TGTGCCAGCAGCAGGGAACCCCGGGCGCTGTACTTC
CASSREPRALYF
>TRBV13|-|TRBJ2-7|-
TGTGCCAGCAGCCGGCTAGATTCCTACGAGCAGTACTTC
CASSRLDSYEQYF
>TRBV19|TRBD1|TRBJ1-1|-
TGTGCCAGTAGCCTCCGGGACAGGGGGCGGGGAACTGAAGCTTTCTTT
CASSLRDRGRGTEAFF
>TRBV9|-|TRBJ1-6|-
TGTGCCAGCCAGGACGATAGCTCCTATAATTCACCCCTCCACTTT
CASQDDSSYNSPLHF
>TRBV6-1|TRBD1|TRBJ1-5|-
TGTGCCAGCGGTGGGACAGCGAGCAATCAGCCCCAGCATTTT
CASGGTASNQPQHF
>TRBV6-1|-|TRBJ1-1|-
TGTGCCAGCAGTGAATCTGGGGGAGGAGCTTTCTTT
CASSESGGGAFF
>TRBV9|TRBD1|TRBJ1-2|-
TGTGCCAGCAGCGTAGGGCAGGGGGAATATGGCTACACCTTC
CASSVGQGEYGYTF
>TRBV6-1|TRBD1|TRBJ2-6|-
TGTGCCAGCAGTGACCGGGACAGGGGTGCTGGGGCCAACGTCCTGACTTTC
CASSDRDRGAGANVLTF
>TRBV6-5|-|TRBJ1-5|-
TGTGCCAGCAGTTACTCGACTCGGCGGCCCCAGCATTTT
CASSYSTRRPQHF
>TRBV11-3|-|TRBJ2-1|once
TGTGCCAGCGGCGTTCCCTCCTACAATGAGCAGTTCTTC
CASGVPSYNEQFF
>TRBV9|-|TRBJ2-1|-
TGTGCCAGCAGCGTAGACCGTGCCTCCTACAATGAGCAGTTCTTC
CASSVDRASYNEQFF
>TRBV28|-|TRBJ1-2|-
TGTGCCAGCAGTTCGCAGGGACTGAACTATGGCTACACCTTC
CASSSQGLNYGYTF
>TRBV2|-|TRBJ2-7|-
TGTGCCAGCAGTGAAAAGTCCACCTACGAGCAGTACTTC
CASSEKSTYEQYF
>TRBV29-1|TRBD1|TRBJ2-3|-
TGCAGCGTTGAAGAAGCCAGGGGGAATACAGATACGCAGTATTTT
CSVEEARGNTDTQYF
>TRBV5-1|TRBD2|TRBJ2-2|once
TGCGCCAGCAGCGAGGGACTAGCGGGGGCCGGAGCCGGGGAGCTGTTTTTT
CASSEGLAGAGAGELFF
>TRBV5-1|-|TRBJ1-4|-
TGCGCCAGCAGCTTGGAACTTGTTGCAACTAATGAAAAACTGTTTTTT
CASSLELVATNEKLFF
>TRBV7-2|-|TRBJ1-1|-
TGTGCCAGCAGCTTACGGATGGGGACTTCTGAAGCTTTCTTT
CASSLRMGTSEAFF
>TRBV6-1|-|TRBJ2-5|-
TGTGCCAGCAGTGCAATATACGTGGTCGGGGAGAAGACCCAGTACTTC
CASSAIYVVGEKTQYF
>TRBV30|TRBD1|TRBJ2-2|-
TGTGCCTGGAGTGCCCGGACAGGGAACACCGGGGAGCTGTTTTTT
CAWSARTGNTGELFF
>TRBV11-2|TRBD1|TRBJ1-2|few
TGTGCCAGCAGCCACTACCGGGACAGCCATTATGGCTACACCTTC
CASSHYRDSHYGYTF
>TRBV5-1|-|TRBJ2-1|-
TGCGCCAGCAGCTTTCGGGCGGGGAGCGACAATGAGCAGTTCTTC
CASSFRAGSDNEQFF
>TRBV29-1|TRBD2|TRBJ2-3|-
TGCAGCGTTTTCCTAGCGGGGGGCCCTAGCACAGATACGCAGTATTTT
CSVFLAGGPSTDTQYF
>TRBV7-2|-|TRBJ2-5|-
TGTGCCAGCAGCTTAGTGGTGAAAGAGACCCAGTACTTC
CASSLVVKETQYF